The 12 T cell receptor beta chains in this list originate from one sample, sequenced in a study of blood T cells in healthy people across ages. With a J-beta primer mix and a sample-barcoded 5' primer, a second PCR ran about 7 to 11 cycles. A single record per CDR3 protein comes from TCRdb applying MiXCR to the 5' RACE reads. Among 1.2 million to 1.5 million distinct CDR3 sequences listed, around 59% were seen once. The sequencing input was blood. Every receptor here comes from a man younger than 30 in good health.

This clonotype is a singleton in its sample. The genes are TRBV3-1 and TRBJ2-7, with 7 bases lining up with TRBD2. The CDR3 spans 15 residues. V lost 2 bases and J lost 0; bases outside the gene matches: 4. Germline lookup yields CDR1 LGHDT and CDR2 YNNKEL (reference sequence). The DNA of the CDR3 is TGTGCCAGCAGCCAAATAGCGGGTCGCTCCTACGAGCAGTACTTC. It yields the protein CASSQIAGRSYEQYF.

CDR3 sequence: CASSFWEGTGGTDFF. CDR3 DNA: TGTGCCAGCAGTTTCTGGGAAGGGACAGGGGGGACGGATTTCTTT. The gene calls are TRBV12-3 or TRBV12-4 and TRBJ1-1, with TRBD1 matching over 11 bases. This CDR3 has 15 amino acids. After removal of 3 bases from V and 13 bases from J, the junction contained 13 bases not matched to a gene.

The chain links TRBV20-1 to TRBJ2-1, with TRBD2 matching over 11 bases. CDR1 and CDR2 from the germline V gene are DFQATT and SNEGSKA (reference sequence). This CDR3 contains 16 residues. The V gene end was trimmed by 5 bases and the J gene end by 5 bases; junction bases not matched to a gene: 11. CDR3 nucleotide sequence: TGCAGTGCTGGCGGACTAGCGGGTAGACTGAACAATGAGCAGTTCTTC. It encodes CSAGGLAGRLNNEQFF.

The gene calls are TRBV20-1 and TRBJ2-4; 7 bases are shared with TRBD2. The J call is in doubt because the DNA end fits TRBJ2-7 better. From germline, CDR1 is DFQATT and CDR2 SNEGSKA (reference sequence). The CDR3 is made up of 14 amino acids. CDR3 in amino acids: CSARAGEYHYEQYF. The CDR3 coding sequence is TGCAGTGCCCGGGCGGGGGAATATCACTACGAGCAGTACTTC.

In DNA form, the CDR3 reads TGTGCCAGCCCCGAAGATTCCAATGAGCAGTTCTTC. It is translated as CASPEDSNEQFF. The chain combines TRBV7-2 with TRBJ2-1, with unresolved D. There are 12 residues in the CDR3. V shed 8 bases and J shed 6 bases, with 11 bases lying between them. Per germline, CDR1 SGHTA and CDR2 FQGNSA.

The CDR3 DNA follows: TGTGCCAGCAGCTGGGGCAGGGCCGTAAAGGATGGCTACACCTTC. Amino acids: CASSWGRAVKDGYTF. The rearrangement links TRBV7-9 to TRBJ1-2, with a possible D match to TRBD1 (5 bases). The CDR3 is made up of 15 amino acids. Looked up from germline, CDR1 is SEHNR and CDR2 is FQNEAQ (reference sequence). Trimming removed 4 bases at V and 6 bases at J, with 18 bases between.

The gene calls are TRBV7-2 and TRBJ2-3, with a tentative D call TRBD1 (6 bases). With 1 base removed from V and 2 bases from J, the gap between germline ends came to 13 bases. Germline loops: CDR1 SGHTA, CDR2 FQGNSA. The CDR3 runs to 16 residues. CDR3 protein: CASSLEGQGYTDTQYF. The CDR3 DNA reads TGTGCCAGCAGCTTAGAAGGGCAGGGGTACACAGATACGCAGTATTTT.

V and J are TRBV21-1 and TRBJ1-5; no check of the table's D call, TRBD1, against the DNA was made. TRBV21-1 is listed as a pseudogene. The CDR3 loop spans 14 amino acids. This CDR3 reads CASISGASNQPQHF. Written as DNA, the CDR3 is TGTGCCAGCATCTCCGGGGCGAGCAATCAGCCCCAGCATTTT.

The V and J genes are TRBV11-2 and TRBJ2-3, with D possibly matching TRBD2 (6 bases). The V end lost 6 bases, the J end lost 11 bases, and 21 bases lay between the germline ends. The V gene's germline CDR1 is SGHAT and CDR2 FQNNGV. The CDR3 length is 14 residues. CDR3 coding DNA: TGTGCCAGCAGTTACGGCGGGGTGCTCGATGAGCAGTATTTT. Residues: CASSYGGVLDEQYF.

V and J are TRBV10-3 and TRBJ2-1; 12 bases line up with TRBD2. J was trimmed by 8 bases and V by 1 base; bases with no gene match: 6. The V gene's germline CDR1 is ENHRY and CDR2 SYGVKD. The CDR3 has 16 residues. The chain's CDR3 is CAISEFGLAGRDEQFF. CDR3 in DNA: TGTGCCATCAGTGAGTTCGGACTAGCGGGGAGGGATGAGCAGTTCTTC.

The chain recombines TRBV28 with TRBJ2-5, with D possibly being TRBD1 (8 bases). The J call may be faulty, since TRBJ2-7 better matches the DNA end. The CDR3 is 15 amino acids. From germline, CDR1 is MDHEN and CDR2 SYDVKM. The DNA of the CDR3 is TGTGCCAGCAGTCCTACAGGGGGGGTTCAATACGAGCAGTACTTC. Its translation: CASSPTGGVQYEQYF.

This chain connects TRBV6-1 to TRBJ2-4; D is possibly TRBD2 (6 bases). Gene TRBJ2-5 matches the end of the DNA better, so the J call may be wrong. Germline CDR1 is MNHNS and CDR2 is SASEGT. The CDR3 has 16 residues. CDR3 region: CASSEALTGLQETQYF. CDR3 DNA sequence: TGTGCCAGCAGTGAAGCTTTGACGGGACTCCAAGAGACCCAGTACTTC.